The rows below give T cell receptor beta chains drawn from one sample of a study of shared clonotypes between healthy human individuals. TCRdb keeps only in-frame clones here, not all; method: immunoSEQ multiplex PCR. Of 2 million or so clones in the sample, 95% were seen once. Source material: naive CD4+ T cells sorted from blood. All receptors derive from a man between 18 and 29 years old in good health. CDR3s include the opening cysteine and the closing phenylalanine or tryptophan. The order of the fields is J gene, V gene, CDR3 length, CDR3 protein.

j_gene: TRBJ2-1; v_gene: TRBV30; len: 16; CDR3aa: CAWSTPNSGSLGEQFF
j_gene: TRBJ2-1; v_gene: TRBV5-6; len: 15; CDR3aa: CASSPRTSGGNEQFF
j_gene: TRBJ2-7; v_gene: TRBV27; len: 15; CDR3aa: CASSSRGTLTYEQYF
j_gene: TRBJ2-3; v_gene: TRBV10-3; len: 15; CDR3aa: CAISEWTGGTDTQYF
j_gene: TRBJ2-5; v_gene: TRBV2; len: 13; CDR3aa: CASSVISSETQYF
j_gene: TRBJ1-4; v_gene: TRBV6-6; len: 14; CDR3aa: CASREGAVDEKLFF
j_gene: TRBJ2-5; v_gene: TRBV28; len: 15; CDR3aa: CASNIPGQAQWTQYF
j_gene: TRBJ1-5; v_gene: TRBV18; len: 15; CDR3aa: CASSFYKDLQLPQHF
j_gene: TRBJ1-2; v_gene: TRBV7-9; len: 14; CDR3aa: CASSLERPGYGYTF
j_gene: TRBJ2-5; v_gene: TRBV27; len: 12; CDR3aa: CSSSRDRVTQYF
j_gene: TRBJ2-3; v_gene: TRBV28; len: 15; CDR3aa: CASSPQGASTDTQYF
j_gene: TRBJ1-2; v_gene: TRBV7-3; len: 15; CDR3aa: CASSSDRAESSGYTF
j_gene: TRBJ1-4; v_gene: TRBV6-1; len: 15; CDR3aa: CASSEFRTNNEKLFF
j_gene: TRBJ1-2; v_gene: TRBV27; len: 12; CDR3aa: CASSSGFYGYTF
j_gene: TRBJ1-2; v_gene: TRBV6-5; len: 13; CDR3aa: CASGRQADYGYTF
j_gene: TRBJ2-5; v_gene: TRBV4-1; len: 15; CDR3aa: CASSQFWAGQETQYF
j_gene: TRBJ2-2; v_gene: TRBV5-6; len: 12; CDR3aa: CASSQETGELFF
j_gene: TRBJ2-2; v_gene: TRBV10-3; len: 16; CDR3aa: CAISETGTTNTGELFF
j_gene: TRBJ2-2; v_gene: TRBV20-1; len: 11; CDR3aa: CSATAPGELFF
j_gene: TRBJ2-7; v_gene: TRBV5-1; len: 14; CDR3aa: CASSLGGPSGEQYF
j_gene: TRBJ2-2; v_gene: TRBV7-2; len: 15; CDR3aa: CASSLAWTSAGELFF
j_gene: TRBJ2-1; v_gene: TRBV7-9; len: 12; CDR3aa: CASSRGDNEQFF
j_gene: TRBJ2-6; v_gene: TRBV4-3; len: 16; CDR3aa: CASSQDSLWGANVLTF
j_gene: TRBJ2-2; v_gene: TRBV7-6; len: 13; CDR3aa: CASSFRDTGELFF
j_gene: TRBJ1-1; v_gene: TRBV11-2; len: 13; CDR3aa: CASSFSQNTEAFF
j_gene: TRBJ1-1; v_gene: TRBV18; len: 14; CDR3aa: CASSPIGGDTEAFF
j_gene: TRBJ2-7; v_gene: TRBV5-6; len: 15; CDR3aa: CASSLLAGGSYEQYF
j_gene: TRBJ2-5; v_gene: TRBV6-5; len: 14; CDR3aa: CASRRLAGVETQYF
j_gene: TRBJ2-7; v_gene: TRBV6-1; len: 18; CDR3aa: CASSAKGTREGRGYEQYF
j_gene: TRBJ2-2; v_gene: TRBV7-6; len: 14; CDR3aa: CASSPDGGTGELFF
j_gene: TRBJ2-3; v_gene: TRBV4-3; len: 21; CDR3aa: CASSQIDYLGLVTSSTDTQYF
j_gene: TRBJ1-4; v_gene: TRBV2; len: 14; CDR3aa: CASSERRVNEKLFF
j_gene: TRBJ2-1; v_gene: TRBV30; len: 14; CDR3aa: CAGSWDGTPNEQFF
j_gene: TRBJ2-1; v_gene: TRBV6-5; len: 15; CDR3aa: CASSRGTSGTNEQFF